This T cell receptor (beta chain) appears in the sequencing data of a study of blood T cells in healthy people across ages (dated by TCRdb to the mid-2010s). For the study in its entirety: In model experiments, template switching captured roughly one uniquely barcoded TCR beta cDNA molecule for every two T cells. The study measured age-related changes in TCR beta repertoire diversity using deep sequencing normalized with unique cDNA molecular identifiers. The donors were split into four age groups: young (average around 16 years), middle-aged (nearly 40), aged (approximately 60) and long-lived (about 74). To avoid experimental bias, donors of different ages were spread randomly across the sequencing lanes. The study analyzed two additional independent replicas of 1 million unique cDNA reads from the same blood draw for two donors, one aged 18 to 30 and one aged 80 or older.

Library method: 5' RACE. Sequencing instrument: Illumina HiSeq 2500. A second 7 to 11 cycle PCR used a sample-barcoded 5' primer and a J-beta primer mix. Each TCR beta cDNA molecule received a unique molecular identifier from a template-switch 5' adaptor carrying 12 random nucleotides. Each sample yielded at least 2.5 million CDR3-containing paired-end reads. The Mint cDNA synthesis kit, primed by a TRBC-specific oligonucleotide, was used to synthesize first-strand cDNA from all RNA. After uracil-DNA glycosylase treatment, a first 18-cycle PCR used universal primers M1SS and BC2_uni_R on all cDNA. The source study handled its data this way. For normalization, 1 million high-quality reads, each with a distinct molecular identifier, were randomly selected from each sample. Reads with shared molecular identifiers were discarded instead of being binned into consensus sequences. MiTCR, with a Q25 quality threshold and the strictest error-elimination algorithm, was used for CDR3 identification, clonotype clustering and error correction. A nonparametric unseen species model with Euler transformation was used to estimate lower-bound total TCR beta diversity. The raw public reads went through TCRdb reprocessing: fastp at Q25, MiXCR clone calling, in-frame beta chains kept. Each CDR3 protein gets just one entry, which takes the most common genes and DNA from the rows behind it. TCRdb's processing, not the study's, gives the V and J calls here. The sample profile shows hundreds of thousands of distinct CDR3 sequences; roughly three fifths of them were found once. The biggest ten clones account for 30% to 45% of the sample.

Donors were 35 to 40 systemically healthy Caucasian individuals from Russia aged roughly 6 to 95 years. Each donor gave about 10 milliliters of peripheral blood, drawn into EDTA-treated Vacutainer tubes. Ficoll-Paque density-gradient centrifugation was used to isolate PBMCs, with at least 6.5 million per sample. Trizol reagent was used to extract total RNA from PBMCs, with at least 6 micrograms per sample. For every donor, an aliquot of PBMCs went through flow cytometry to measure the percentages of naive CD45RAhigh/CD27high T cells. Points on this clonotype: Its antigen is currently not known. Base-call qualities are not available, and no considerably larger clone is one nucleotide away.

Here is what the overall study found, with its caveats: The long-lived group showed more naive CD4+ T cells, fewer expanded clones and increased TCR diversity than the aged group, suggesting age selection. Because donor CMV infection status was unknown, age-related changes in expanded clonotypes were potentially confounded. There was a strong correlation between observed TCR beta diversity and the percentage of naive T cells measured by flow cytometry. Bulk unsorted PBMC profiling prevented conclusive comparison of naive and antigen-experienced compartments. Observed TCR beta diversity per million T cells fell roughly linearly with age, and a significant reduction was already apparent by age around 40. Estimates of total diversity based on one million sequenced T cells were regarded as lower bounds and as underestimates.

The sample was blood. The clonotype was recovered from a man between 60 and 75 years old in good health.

The CDR3 reads CASSFELAGGPYEQYF. The DNA sequence is given as TGTGCCAGCAGCTTTGAACTAGCGGGGGGGCCCTACGAGCAGTACTTC. Rearrangement joined TRBV12-3 or TRBV12-4 to TRBJ2-5; 13 bases in between match TRBD2. Judging by the DNA end, TRBJ2-7 fits better; the J call may be wrong. The CDR3 spans 16 residues, from the cysteine through the phenylalanine. Solely the CDR3 DNA is kept, with 48 bases framed from the first base.